This entry concerns a single T cell receptor (beta chain). Its specificity is unknown. From germline, CDR1 is MGHRA and CDR2 YSYEKL. The CDR3 has 17 residues. The V end was cut by 3 bases, the J end by 0 bases, with 17 bases between. This entry is derived from a study of Ad26.COV2.S vaccination and SARS-CoV-2 variants. On the study more broadly: Once, or twice with 56 days between doses, Ad26.COV2.S was given intramuscularly.

TCRdb's table, derived via immunoSEQ multiplex PCR, lists solely in-frame clones and lacks some. The profile covers about half a million clones, with roughly nine tenths appearing a single time and approximately 1.7% taken by the ten largest. Specified treatment: roughly 19 received Ad26.COV2.S at low or high dose, single or two shots; about 5 received placebo; per-sample allocation not given. Samples were taken on day 63 after the first vaccine or placebo injection. Boston hosted the donor, who was an adult aged 18-55 years. Notes on the study in general: Reported post-vaccination CD8+ and CD4+ T cell responses to spike showed substantial breadth.

The sample consisted of peripheral blood, taken in a trial of Ad26.COV2.S vaccine versus placebo. The chain carries TRBV4-1 and TRBJ1-1; tentative D call: TRBD1 (6 bases). The receptor comes from a person between 18 and 65 years old who received the Ad26.COV2.S COVID-19 vaccine or a placebo. The CDR3 protein is CASSHQGQGPMNTEAFF. CDR3 nucleotides: TGCGCCAGCAGCCACCAAGGGCAGGGGCCTATGAACACTGAAGCTTTCTTT.